The TCR beta chain under discussion was sequenced for a study of PD-1 blockade in classical Hodgkin lymphoma. Study-wide context: With a 2-week interval, patients received intravenous nivolumab at 3 mg/kg. Points from the study as a whole: CD4+ but not CD8+ TCR diversity rose significantly by C4D1. Before treatment, complete responders showed about the same diversity as newly diagnosed patients.

There are 14 residues in the CDR3. V was pared by 3 bases and J by 4 bases, with 14 bases between. Germline lookup yields CDR1 SGHNT and CDR2 YYREEE (reference sequence). Method: immunoSEQ multiplex PCR; TCRdb's copy keeps in-frame clones and lacks some. The data contain about 35,000 clones, around 90% of them singletons. Worth noting for this clone: Antigen: not known.

Every patient was affected by relapse after autologous stem cell transplantation, while exposure to brentuximab vedotin was not uniform. Magnetic negative selection purified CD4+ T cells from thawed PBMCs. This rearrangement joins TRBV5-4 to TRBJ2-7; D unresolved. The sequence was collected from a human donor with classical Hodgkin lymphoma. The sample was CD4+ T cells from blood, taken at baseline. CDR3 nucleotide sequence: TGTGCCAGCAGCTGGGATTTGGGCGGTTACGAGCAGTACTTC. Encoded protein: CASSWDLGGYEQYF.